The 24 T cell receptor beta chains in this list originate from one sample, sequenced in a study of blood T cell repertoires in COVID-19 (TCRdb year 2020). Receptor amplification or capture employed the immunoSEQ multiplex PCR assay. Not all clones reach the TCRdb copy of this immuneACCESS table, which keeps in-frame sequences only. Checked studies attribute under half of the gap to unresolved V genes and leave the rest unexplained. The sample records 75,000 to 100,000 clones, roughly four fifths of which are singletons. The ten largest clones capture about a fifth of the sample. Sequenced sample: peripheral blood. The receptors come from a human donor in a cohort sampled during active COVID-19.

CDR3 region: CASSHSNLAGSYGEQFF. CDR3 nucleotide sequence: TGTGCCAGCAGCCATTCGAATCTAGCGGGGTCTTACGGTGAGCAGTTCTTC. The V and J genes are TRBV3-1 (or the pseudogene TRBV3-2) and TRBJ2-1, with 9 bases lining up with TRBD2. CDR1 LGHDT and CDR2 YNNKEL come from the germline V gene (reference sequence). CDR3 length: 17 residues. The V gene end was trimmed by 3 bases and the J gene end by 9 bases; junction bases not matched to a gene: 15.

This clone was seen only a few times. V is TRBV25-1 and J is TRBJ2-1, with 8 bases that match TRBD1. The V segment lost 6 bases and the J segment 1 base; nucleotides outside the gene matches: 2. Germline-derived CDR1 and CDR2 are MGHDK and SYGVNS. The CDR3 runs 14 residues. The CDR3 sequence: CASSRQGSYNEQFF. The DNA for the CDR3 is TGTGCCAGCAGCCGACAGGGGTCCTACAATGAGCAGTTCTTC.

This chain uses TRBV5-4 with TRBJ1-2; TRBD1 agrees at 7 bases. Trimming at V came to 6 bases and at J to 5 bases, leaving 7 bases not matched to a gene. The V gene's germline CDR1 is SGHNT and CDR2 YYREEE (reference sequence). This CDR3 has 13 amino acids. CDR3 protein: CASNRQGEYGYTF. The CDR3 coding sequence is TGTGCCAGCAACAGACAGGGAGAATATGGCTACACCTTC.

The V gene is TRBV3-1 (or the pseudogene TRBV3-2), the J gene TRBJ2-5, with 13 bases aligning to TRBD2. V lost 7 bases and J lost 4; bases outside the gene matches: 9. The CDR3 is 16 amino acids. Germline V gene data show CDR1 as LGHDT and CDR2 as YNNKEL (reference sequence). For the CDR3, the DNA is TGTGCCAGCATCCGGACTAGCGGGGGCCAGGGAGAGACCCAGTACTTC. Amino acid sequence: CASIRTSGGQGETQYF.

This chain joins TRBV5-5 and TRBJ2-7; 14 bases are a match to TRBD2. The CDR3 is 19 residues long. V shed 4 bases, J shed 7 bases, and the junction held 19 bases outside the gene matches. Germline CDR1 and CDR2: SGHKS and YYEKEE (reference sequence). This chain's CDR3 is CASSPLGGLAGDYDGEQYF. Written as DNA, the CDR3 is TGTGCCAGCAGCCCACTCGGGGGACTAGCGGGAGACTACGACGGAGAGCAGTACTTC.

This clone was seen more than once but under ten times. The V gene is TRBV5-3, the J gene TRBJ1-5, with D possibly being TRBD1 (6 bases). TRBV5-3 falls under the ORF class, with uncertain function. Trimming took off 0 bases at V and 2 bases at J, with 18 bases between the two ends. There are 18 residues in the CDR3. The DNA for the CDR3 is TGTGCCAGAAGCTTGGAACAGGGAGGGGATGAAGGCAATCAGCCCCAGCATTTT. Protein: CARSLEQGGDEGNQPQHF.

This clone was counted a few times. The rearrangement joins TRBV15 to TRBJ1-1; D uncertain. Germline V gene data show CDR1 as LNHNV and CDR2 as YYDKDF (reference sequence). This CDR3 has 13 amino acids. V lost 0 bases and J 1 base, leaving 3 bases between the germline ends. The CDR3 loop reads CATSRDKNTEAFF. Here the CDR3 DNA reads TGTGCCACCAGCAGAGACAAGAACACTGAAGCTTTCTTT.

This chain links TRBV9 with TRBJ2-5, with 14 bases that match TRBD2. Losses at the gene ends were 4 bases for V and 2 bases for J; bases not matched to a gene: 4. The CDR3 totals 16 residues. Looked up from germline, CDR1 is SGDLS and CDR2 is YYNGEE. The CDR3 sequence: CASSKGTSGGQETQYF. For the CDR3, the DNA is TGTGCCAGCAGCAAGGGGACTAGCGGGGGACAAGAGACCCAGTACTTC.

The CDR3 sequence: CASRLSNQPQHF. For the CDR3, the DNA is TGTGCCAGCCGCCTAAGCAATCAGCCCCAGCATTTT. The chain carries TRBV4-2 and TRBJ1-5; D is unclear. Trimming removed 8 bases at V and 1 base at J, with 6 bases between. This CDR3 is 12 amino acids long. In germline, CDR1 is LGHNA, CDR2 YNFKEQ.

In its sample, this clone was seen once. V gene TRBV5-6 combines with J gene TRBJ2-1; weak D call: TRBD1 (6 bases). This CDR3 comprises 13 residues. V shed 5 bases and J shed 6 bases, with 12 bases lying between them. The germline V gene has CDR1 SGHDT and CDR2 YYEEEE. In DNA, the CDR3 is TGTGCCAGCAGGGGGTGGGGGCGCAATGAGCAGTTCTTC. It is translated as CASRGWGRNEQFF.

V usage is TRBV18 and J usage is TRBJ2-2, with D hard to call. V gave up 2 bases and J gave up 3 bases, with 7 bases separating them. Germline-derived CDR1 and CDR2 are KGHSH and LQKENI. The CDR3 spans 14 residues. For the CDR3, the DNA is TGTGCCAGCTCACCAGCGACTGACACCGGGGAGCTGTTTTTT. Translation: CASSPATDTGELFF.

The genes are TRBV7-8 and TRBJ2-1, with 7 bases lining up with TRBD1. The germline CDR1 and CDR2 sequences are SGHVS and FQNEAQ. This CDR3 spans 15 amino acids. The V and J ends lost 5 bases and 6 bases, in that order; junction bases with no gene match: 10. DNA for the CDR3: TGTGCCAGCAGCCGAAACATTAACAGGGGCAATGAGCAGTTCTTC. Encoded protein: CASSRNINRGNEQFF.

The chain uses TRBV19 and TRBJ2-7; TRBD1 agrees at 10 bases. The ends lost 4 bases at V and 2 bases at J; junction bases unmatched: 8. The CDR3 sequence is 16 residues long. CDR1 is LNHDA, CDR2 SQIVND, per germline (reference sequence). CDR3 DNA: TGTGCCAGTAGTACACCGGGACAGGGGAGACCCTACGAGCAGTACTTC. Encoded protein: CASSTPGQGRPYEQYF.

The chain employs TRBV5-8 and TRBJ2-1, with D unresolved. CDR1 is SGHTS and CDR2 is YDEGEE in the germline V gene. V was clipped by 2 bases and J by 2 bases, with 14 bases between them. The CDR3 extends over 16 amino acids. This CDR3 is CASSFTSYSPYNEQFF. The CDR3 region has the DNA TGTGCCAGCAGCTTTACCTCCTACTCCCCCTACAATGAGCAGTTCTTC.

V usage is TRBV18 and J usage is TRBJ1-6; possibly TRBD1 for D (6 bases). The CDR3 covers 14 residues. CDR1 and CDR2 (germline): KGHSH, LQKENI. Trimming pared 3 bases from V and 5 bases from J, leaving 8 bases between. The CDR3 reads CASSPQGNNSPLHF. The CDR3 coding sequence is TGTGCCAGCTCACCCCAGGGGAATAATTCACCCCTCCACTTT. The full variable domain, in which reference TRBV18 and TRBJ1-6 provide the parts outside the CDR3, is NAGVMQNPRHLVRRRGQEARLRCSPMKGHSHVYWYRQLPEEGLKFMVYLQKENIIDESGMPKERFSAEFPKEGPSILRIQQVVRGDSAAYFCASSPQGNNSPLHFGNGTRLTVT.

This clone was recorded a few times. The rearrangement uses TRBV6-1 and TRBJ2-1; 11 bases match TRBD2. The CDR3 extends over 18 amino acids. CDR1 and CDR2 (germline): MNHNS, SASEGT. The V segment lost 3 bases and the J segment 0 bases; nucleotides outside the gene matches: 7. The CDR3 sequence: CASSDRSSGGSSYNEQFF. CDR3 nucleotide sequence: TGTGCCAGCAGTGATAGGTCTAGCGGGGGGAGCTCCTACAATGAGCAGTTCTTC.

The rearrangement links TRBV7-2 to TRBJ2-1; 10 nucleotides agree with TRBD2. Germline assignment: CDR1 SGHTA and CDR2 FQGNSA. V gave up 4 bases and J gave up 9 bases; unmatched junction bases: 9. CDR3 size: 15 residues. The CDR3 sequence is CASSSRSGGAGEQFF. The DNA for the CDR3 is TGTGCCAGCAGCTCTAGGAGCGGGGGGGCCGGTGAGCAGTTCTTC.

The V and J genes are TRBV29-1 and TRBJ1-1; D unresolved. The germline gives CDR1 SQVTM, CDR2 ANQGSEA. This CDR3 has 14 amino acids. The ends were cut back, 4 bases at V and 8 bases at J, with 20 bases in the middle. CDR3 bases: TGCAGCGTTGTAGGGCGGCTCCCAACGGGGGAAGCTTTCTTT. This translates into CSVVGRLPTGEAFF.

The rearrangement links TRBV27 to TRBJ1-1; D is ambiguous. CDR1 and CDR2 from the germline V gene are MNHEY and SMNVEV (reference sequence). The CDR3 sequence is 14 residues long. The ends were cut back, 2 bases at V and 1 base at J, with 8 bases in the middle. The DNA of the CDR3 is TGTGCCAGCAGTTTAGGGAGGAGGAACACTGAAGCTTTCTTT. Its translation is CASSLGRRNTEAFF.

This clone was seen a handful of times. The CDR3 region has the DNA TGTGCCAGCAGCTTAGCGACAGCTAATTCACCCCTCCACTTT. It translates to CASSLATANSPLHF. The V gene is TRBV7-8, the J gene TRBJ1-6; weak D call: TRBD1 (5 bases). Germline CDR1 is SGHVS and CDR2 is FQNEAQ. The CDR3 runs to 14 residues. Trimming removed 0 bases at V and 6 bases at J, with 6 bases between. The variable domain in full, with the rest retrieved from reference TRBV7-8 and TRBJ1-6, is GAGVSQSPRYKVAKRGQDVALRCDPISGHVSLFWYQQALGQGPEFLTYFQNEAQLDKSGLPSDRFFAERPEGSVSTLKIQRTQQEDSAVYLCASSLATANSPLHFGNGTRLTVT.

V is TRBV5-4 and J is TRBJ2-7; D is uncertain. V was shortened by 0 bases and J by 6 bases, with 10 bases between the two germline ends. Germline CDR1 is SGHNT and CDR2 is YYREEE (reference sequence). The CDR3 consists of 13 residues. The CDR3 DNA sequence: TGTGCCAGCAGCTTGGTACGGGTTGGCGAGCAGTACTTC. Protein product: CASSLVRVGEQYF.

CDR3 residues: CASSPQGLGKETQYF. The CDR3 bases are TGTGCCAGCAGCCCACAGGGGCTGGGAAAGGAGACCCAGTACTTC. The chain couples TRBV7-3 to TRBJ2-5; 7 bases agree with TRBD1. The CDR3 consists of 15 residues. Germline V gene sequence: CDR1 SGHTA, CDR2 FQGTGA. The J segment lost 5 bases and the V segment lost 5 bases, leaving 11 bases of the junction unmatched.

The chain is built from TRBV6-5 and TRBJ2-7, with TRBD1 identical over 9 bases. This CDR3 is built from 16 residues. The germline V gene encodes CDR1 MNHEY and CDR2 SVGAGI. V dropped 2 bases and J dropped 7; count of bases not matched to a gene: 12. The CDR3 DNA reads TGTGCCAGCAGTTACAAGACCGGGACAGGGTACCGGGAGCAGTACTTC. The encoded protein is CASSYKTGTGYREQYF.

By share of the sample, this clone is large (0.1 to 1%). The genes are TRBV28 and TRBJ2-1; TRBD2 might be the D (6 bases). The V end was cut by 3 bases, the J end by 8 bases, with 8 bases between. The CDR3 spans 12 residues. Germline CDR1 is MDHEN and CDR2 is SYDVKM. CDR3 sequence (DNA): TGTGCCAGCAGTTTGGGGGGTGATGAGCAGTTCTTC. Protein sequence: CASSLGGDEQFF.